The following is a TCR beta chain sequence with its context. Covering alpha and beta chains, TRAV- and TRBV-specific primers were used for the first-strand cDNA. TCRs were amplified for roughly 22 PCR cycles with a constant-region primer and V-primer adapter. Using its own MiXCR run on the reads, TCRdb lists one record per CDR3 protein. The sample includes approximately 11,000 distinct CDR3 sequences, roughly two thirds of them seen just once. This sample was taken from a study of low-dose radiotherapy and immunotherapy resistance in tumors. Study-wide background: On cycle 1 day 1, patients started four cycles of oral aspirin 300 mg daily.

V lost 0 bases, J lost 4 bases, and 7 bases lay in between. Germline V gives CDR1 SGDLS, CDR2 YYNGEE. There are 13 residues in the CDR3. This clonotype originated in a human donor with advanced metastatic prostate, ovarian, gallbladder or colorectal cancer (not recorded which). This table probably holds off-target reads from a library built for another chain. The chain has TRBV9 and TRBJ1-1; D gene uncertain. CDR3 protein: CASSVGMVTEAFF. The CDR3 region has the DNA TGTGCCAGCAGCGTAGGGATGGTCACTGAAGCTTTCTTT.